This is a list of T cell receptor beta chains from one sample in a study of T cell responses to AZD1222 COVID-19 vaccine. The table came from immunoSEQ multiplex PCR; TCRdb's copy has only in-frame clones and leaves some out. The sample shows about 120,000 clones, approximately 92% of them seen only once. Sequencing was performed on peripheral blood, taken on day 0 of AZD1222 vaccination. Source of these receptors: an adult in good health. CDR3s include the opening cysteine and the closing phenylalanine or tryptophan.

v_call cdr3_aa
TRBV15 CATSRDRAGGIEKLFF
TRBV5-1 CASSYNPDRMAYEQYF
TRBV15 CATSRPPGEGRFF
TRBV4-1 CASSQDRGSGYGYTF
TRBV6-2/TRBV6-3 CASSEPGQGYEQYF
TRBV2 CACNRGEGGNQPQHF
TRBV6-5 CASSYSAGPSSEQYF
TRBV7-2 CASSLGGAQETQYF
TRBV2 CASSETGYGYTF
TRBV28 CASSLRGGSTNEQFF
TRBV4-3 CASSQEVSGVREKLFF
TRBV6-2/TRBV6-3 CASSYSRTSGSNQPQHF
TRBV9 CASSLDRAAPYGYTF
TRBV4-1 CASSQGREGHGYTF
TRBV18 CASSPQSGTGLMNTEAFF
TRBV2 CASSVAPYGYTF
TRBV13 CASSLAARSYEQYF
TRBV5-1 CASSLLGETQYF
TRBV27 CASSRTLAGQETQYF
TRBV9 CASSVDGGTEQYF
TRBV4-3 CASSPQGSSYDEQFF
TRBV6-5 CASRPGAAETEAFF
TRBV11-2 CASSSDRNQPQHF
TRBV6-1 CASSYRADTQYF
TRBV27 CASSLEGSYGYTF
TRBV28 CASSLSTGELFF
TRBV19 CASSQGTADRDYTF
TRBV25-1 CASSEDPQGTAFF
TRBV5-1 CASSLGTGGARETQYF
TRBV6-2/TRBV6-3 CASSLDTGELFF
TRBV27 CASSLSGRWDRVDEQFF
TRBV3-1/TRBV3-2 CASSPDSGLKFF
TRBV6-5 CASSYNDPNYGYTF
TRBV11-3 CASSFEPASEQYF
TRBV10-3 CATGTSGTQETQYF
TRBV9 CASSVGQLGEEQFF
TRBV11-2 CASSFGPETYEQYF
TRBV11-2 CAVTGNYGYTF
TRBV11-2 CASTLGETQYF
TRBV9 CASSAPTSGTGNEQFF
TRBV6-1 CASSELLAGAHSGANVLTF
TRBV6-2/TRBV6-3 CASSLSDTTIEYF
TRBV5-1 CASSLAAGQGSTGELFF
TRBV14 CASSQAQGFQETQYF
TRBV7-2 CASSPGQPSNQPQHF
TRBV5-1 CASSLDFLYTEAFF
TRBV6-5 CASGDWDTDTQYF
TRBV6-1 CASSDGSRSYEQYF
TRBV12-5 CAPPRHPLHF
TRBV29-1 CSVGRDLGNTIYF
TRBV19 CASSPGLAVYEQYF
TRBV29-1 CSVARTGSTGELFF
TRBV11-2 CASSLDENTEAFF
TRBV28 CASSSGQSPYGYTF
TRBV5-5 CASSFWREVSGANVLTF